The clone carrying this TCR beta chain has only one observation. The antigen is unknown. The sample belongs to a study of CD8+ T cells in alopecia areata. The study, taken as a whole, reports: Scalp sequencing also captures normal skin's resident alphabeta T cells. Unlike in mice, where it was clearer, TCR sharing across patients was less clear, possibly HLA-related.

V shed 6 bases and J shed 3 bases, with 12 bases lying between them. Germline V lookup: CDR1 SQVTM, CDR2 ANQGSEA. The CDR3 is made up of 12 amino acids. The authors extracted RNA and reverse transcribed it into cDNA as the sequencing template. Profiling relied on immunoSEQ multiplex PCR, and the TCRdb table lists in-frame clones only, not all of them. This sample has 100,000 to 150,000 clones, with roughly 50% found just once. Material: NKG2D-low CD8+ T cells sorted from blood. The TCR was taken from a human donor with alopecia areata. V and J are TRBV29-1 and TRBJ2-7; D possibly corresponds to TRBD1 (5 bases). The DNA of the CDR3 is TGCAGCGTCCGGACGGACAACTACGAGCAGTACTTC. Protein sequence: CSVRTDNYEQYF.